This T cell receptor (beta chain) is from a study of blood T cell repertoires in COVID-19. Study at large: Acute and convalescent COVID-19 samples came from the United States, Italy and Spain. In each case, the material was cDNA or gDNA derived from T cells, B-cell-depleted T cells, or PBMCs.

Original data processing: For nucleated cells, counts were estimated from reference gene primer amplification. Generated by immunoSEQ multiplex PCR, the TCRdb table keeps only in-frame clones and is missing some. V, J and clone size were drawn from that table, and D and trimming were deduced from the DNA. The data contain 4,000 or so clones, roughly nine tenths of them seen just once; the ten biggest clones take up roughly 7%. The CDR3 contains 15 residues. J lost 4 bases, V lost 3 bases, and 12 bases had no gene match. The V gene's germline CDR1 is DFQATT and CDR2 SNEGSKA (reference sequence). This clone was detected only once.

The V and J genes are TRBV20-1 and TRBJ2-7; 7 positions match TRBD1. The TCR sequence derives from a man aged 45-65 years with active COVID-19. The sequenced material came from peripheral blood. The CDR3 loop is CSASLPGQITYEQYF. The CDR3 nucleotides are TGCAGTGCTAGTCTTCCGGGACAGATCACTTACGAGCAGTACTTC.